The 11 T cell receptor beta chains presented below share a single source sample, sequenced in a study of PD-L1 blockade in urothelial cancer. The time point was: peripheral blood 6 weeks after treatment start. Repertoires were generated with immunoSEQ multiplex PCR, while TCRdb's copy carries only in-frame clones and drops some. The table lists 40,000 to 55,000 clones, more than 75% of them singletons. The source was PBMCs, collected around atezolizumab (anti-PD-L1) treatment. The source of these receptors is a man in his 60s with urothelial cancer.

V gene TRBV28 combines with J gene TRBJ2-7, with a tentative D call TRBD2 (5 bases). V lost 6 bases and J lost 0, with 12 bases in between. This CDR3 contains 14 residues. Germline CDR1 is MDHEN and CDR2 is SYDVKM. The CDR3 is CASRASGSSYEQYF. The DNA of the CDR3 is TGTGCCAGCAGGGCCAGCGGAAGCTCCTACGAGCAGTACTTC.

The V call is TRBV27, the J call TRBJ1-1; TRBD1 matches at 9 bases. Germline values: CDR1 MNHEY, CDR2 SMNVEV (reference sequence). This CDR3 is 16 amino acids long. The V and J ends lost 8 bases and 4 bases, in that order; junction bases with no gene match: 14. CDR3 DNA: TGTGCCAGCCGTTCGGGGACAGGGCGCTTCCTCACTGAAGCTTTCTTT. Protein: CASRSGTGRFLTEAFF.

The chain has TRBV19 and TRBJ2-7, with D possibly TRBD2 on 5 matching bases. In germline, CDR1 is LNHDA, CDR2 SQIVND (reference sequence). The CDR3 extends over 14 amino acids. Trimming left V 8 bases short and J 4 bases short, with 18 bases between. The CDR3 nucleotides read TGTGCCAGTCGTCATGGCAGCGGCCTTTACGAGCAGTACTTC. Its protein is CASRHGSGLYEQYF.

The rearrangement joins TRBV7-9 to TRBJ2-1; 7 bases align to TRBD1. The V segment lost 4 bases and the J segment 4 bases; nucleotides outside the gene matches: 13. Germline CDR1 reads SEHNR; CDR2 reads FQNEAQ (reference sequence). The CDR3 spans 17 residues. Written as DNA, the CDR3 is TGTGCCAGCAGCTCCCCTCCGTGGGCAGGGGGATACAATGAGCAGTTCTTC. Protein: CASSSPPWAGGYNEQFF.

The CDR3 DNA reads as TGCGCGACTAGCGGGAGTTTATCCTACAATGAGCAGTTCTTC. It codes for CATSGSLSYNEQFF. This chain uses TRBV4-3 with TRBJ2-1; 12 bases line up with TRBD2. The CDR3 length is 14 residues. The germline gives CDR1 LGHNA, CDR2 YSLEER.

The rearrangement links TRBV5-1 to TRBJ1-1; the D is unclear. Trimming cost V 4 bases and J 4 bases, with 20 bases left between them. The germline gives CDR1 SGHRS, CDR2 YFSETQ. This CDR3 contains 16 residues. CDR3 amino acids: CASSNRELGFGTEAFF. The CDR3 DNA reads as TGCGCCAGCAGCAACCGAGAACTAGGGTTCGGCACTGAAGCTTTCTTT.

The chain is built from TRBV7-3 and TRBJ1-1; D gene unclear. V lost 1 base and J 1 base, leaving 7 bases between the germline ends. Germline CDR1 is SGHTA and CDR2 is FQGTGA. The CDR3 covers 14 residues. In DNA, the CDR3 is TGTGCCAGCAGCTTAAAGGGAGAGAACACTGAAGCTTTCTTT. Protein: CASSLKGENTEAFF.

The chain couples TRBV27 to TRBJ1-4; 8 positions match TRBD1. The V and J ends lost 5 bases and 3 bases, in that order; junction bases with no gene match: 8. Germline CDR1 reads MNHEY; CDR2 reads SMNVEV (reference sequence). The length of the CDR3 is 16 residues. The CDR3 DNA sequence: TGTGCCAGCAGTACCCGGACAGGGAGGGCTAATGAAAAACTGTTTTTT. Its protein product is CASSTRTGRANEKLFF.

V and J are TRBV6-5 and TRBJ2-7, with TRBD1 matching 7 bases. The V gene end was trimmed by 6 bases and the J gene end by 5 bases; junction bases not matched to a gene: 7. This CDR3 comprises 13 residues. CDR1 and CDR2 (germline): MNHEY, SVGAGI. CDR3 protein: CASRTGIPDEQYF. CDR3 nucleotide sequence: TGTGCCAGCAGGACAGGGATACCGGACGAGCAGTACTTC.

This clone appeared a few times. The rearrangement uses TRBV6-6 and TRBJ2-1; 8 bases agree with TRBD2. V was clipped by 2 bases and J by 8 bases; unmatched bases: 5. The germline V gene has CDR1 MNHNY and CDR2 SVGAGI (reference sequence). This CDR3 is 14 amino acids long. CDR3 sequence (DNA): TGTGCCAGCAGTTACCTACAGCGGGAGCATGAGCAGTTCTTC. Its translation: CASSYLQREHEQFF.

The V and J genes are TRBV19 and TRBJ1-2, with 8 bases matching TRBD1. Germline trimming cut 8 bases from V and 4 bases from J; bases unmatched to any gene: 24. Per germline, CDR1 LNHDA and CDR2 SQIVND (reference sequence). This CDR3 has 19 residues. CDR3 DNA: TGTGCCAGTTTTGGACAGGGCAACTCGTTTGTAGGAATGAGCTATGGCTACACCTTC. It is translated as CASFGQGNSFVGMSYGYTF.